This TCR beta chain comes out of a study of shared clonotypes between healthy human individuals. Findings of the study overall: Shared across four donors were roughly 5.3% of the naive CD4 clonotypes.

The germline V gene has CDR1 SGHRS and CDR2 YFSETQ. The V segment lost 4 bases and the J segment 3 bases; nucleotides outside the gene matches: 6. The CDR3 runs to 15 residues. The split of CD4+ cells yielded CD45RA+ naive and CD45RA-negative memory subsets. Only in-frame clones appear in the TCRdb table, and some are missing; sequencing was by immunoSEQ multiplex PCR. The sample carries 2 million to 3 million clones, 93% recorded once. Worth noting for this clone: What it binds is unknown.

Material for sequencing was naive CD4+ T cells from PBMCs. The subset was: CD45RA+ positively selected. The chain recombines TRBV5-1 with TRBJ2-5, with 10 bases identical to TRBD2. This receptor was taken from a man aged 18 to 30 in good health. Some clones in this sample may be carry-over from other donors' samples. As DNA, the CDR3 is TGCGCCAGCAGCCATACCGGGACTAGCGAAGAGACCCAGTACTTC. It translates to CASSHTGTSEETQYF.